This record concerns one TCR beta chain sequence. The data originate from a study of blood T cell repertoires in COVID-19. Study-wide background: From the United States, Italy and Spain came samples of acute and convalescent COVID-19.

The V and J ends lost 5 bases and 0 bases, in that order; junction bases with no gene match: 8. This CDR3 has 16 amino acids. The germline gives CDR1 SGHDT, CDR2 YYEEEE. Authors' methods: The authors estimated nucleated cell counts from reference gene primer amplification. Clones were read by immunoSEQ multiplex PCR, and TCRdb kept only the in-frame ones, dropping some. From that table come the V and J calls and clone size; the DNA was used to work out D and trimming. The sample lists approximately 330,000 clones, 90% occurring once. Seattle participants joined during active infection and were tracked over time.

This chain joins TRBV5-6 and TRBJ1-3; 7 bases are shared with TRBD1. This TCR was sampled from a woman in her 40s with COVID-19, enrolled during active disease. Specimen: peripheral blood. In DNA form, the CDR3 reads TGTGCCAGCAGGCAAGGGGGCCCCGTCTCTGGAAACACCATATATTTT. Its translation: CASRQGGPVSGNTIYF.